This entry features one T cell receptor beta chain sequence. These data come from a study of blood T cell repertoires in COVID-19. In the study overall: Researchers got acute and convalescent COVID-19 samples from the United States, Italy and Spain.

In the source study's methods: Amplification of reference gene primers provided the estimated nucleated cell counts. Some clones are missing from TCRdb's copy, which holds only in-frame ones; the method was immunoSEQ multiplex PCR. From that table come the V and J calls and clone size; the DNA was used to work out D and trimming. The repertoire holds fewer than 500,000 clones, with roughly 77% as singletons. The TCR originated in a human donor with acute or convalescent COVID-19. The donor label of this sample is uncertain. Sequencing was performed on peripheral blood.

The CDR3 coding sequence is TGTGCCAGCTCACCACCCGGGGGGGACTATGGCTACACCTTC. Protein: CASSPPGGDYGYTF. This chain joins TRBV18 and TRBJ1-2; D perhaps matches TRBD1 (5 bases). The CDR3 length is 14 residues. Germline lookup yields CDR1 KGHSH and CDR2 LQKENI. V dropped 0 bases and J dropped 3 bases, with 8 bases sitting between them.